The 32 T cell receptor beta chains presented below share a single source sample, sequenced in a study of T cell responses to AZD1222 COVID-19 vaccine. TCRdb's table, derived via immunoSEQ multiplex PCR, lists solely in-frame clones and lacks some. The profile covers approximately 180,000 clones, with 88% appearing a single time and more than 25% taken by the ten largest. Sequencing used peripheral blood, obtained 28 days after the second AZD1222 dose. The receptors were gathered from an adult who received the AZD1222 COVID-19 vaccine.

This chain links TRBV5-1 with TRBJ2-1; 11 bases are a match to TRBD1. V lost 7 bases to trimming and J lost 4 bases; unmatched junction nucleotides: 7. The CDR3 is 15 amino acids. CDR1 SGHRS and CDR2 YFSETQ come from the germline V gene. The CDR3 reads CASGSGTGGYNEQFF. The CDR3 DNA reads TGCGCCAGCGGATCCGGGACAGGGGGATACAATGAGCAGTTCTTC.

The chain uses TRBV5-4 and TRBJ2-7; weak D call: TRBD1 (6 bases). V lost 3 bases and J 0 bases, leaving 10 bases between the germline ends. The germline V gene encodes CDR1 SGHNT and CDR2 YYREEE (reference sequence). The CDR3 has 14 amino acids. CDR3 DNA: TGTGCCAGCAGCTCGCGGACAGACTCCTACGAGCAGTACTTC. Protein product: CASSSRTDSYEQYF.

The CDR3 DNA is TGTGCCAGCAGTTATCCCCGAGGCTATGAGCAGTTCTTC. Encoded protein: CASSYPRGYEQFF. The chain uses TRBV6-6 and TRBJ2-1; D ambiguous. The CDR3 is made up of 13 amino acids. Germline V CDR1 and CDR2: MNHNY, SVGAGI (reference sequence). V was cut by 3 bases and J by 8 bases, with 11 bases left in between.

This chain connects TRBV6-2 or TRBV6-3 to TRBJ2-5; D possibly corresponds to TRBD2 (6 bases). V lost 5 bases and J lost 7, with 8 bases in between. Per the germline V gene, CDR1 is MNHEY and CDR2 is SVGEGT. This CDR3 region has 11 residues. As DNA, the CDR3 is TGTGCCAGCAGTACCGGGGGGACCCAGTACTTC. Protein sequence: CASSTGGTQYF.

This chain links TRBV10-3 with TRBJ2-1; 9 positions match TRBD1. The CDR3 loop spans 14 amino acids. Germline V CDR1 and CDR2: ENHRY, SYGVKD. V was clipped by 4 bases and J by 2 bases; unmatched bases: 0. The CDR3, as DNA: TGTGCCATCAGTGGACAGGGGGCCTACAATGAGCAGTTCTTC. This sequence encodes CAISGQGAYNEQFF.

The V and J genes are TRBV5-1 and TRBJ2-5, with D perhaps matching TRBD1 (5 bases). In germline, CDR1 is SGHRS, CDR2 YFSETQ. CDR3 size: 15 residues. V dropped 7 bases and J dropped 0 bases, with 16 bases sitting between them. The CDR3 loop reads CASDNFQGNQETQYF. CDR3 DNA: TGCGCCAGCGACAACTTTCAGGGCAACCAAGAGACCCAGTACTTC.

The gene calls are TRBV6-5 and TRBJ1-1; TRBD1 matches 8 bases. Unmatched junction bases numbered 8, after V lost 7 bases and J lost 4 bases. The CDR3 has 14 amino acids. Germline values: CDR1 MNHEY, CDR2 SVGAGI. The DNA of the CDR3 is TGTGCCAGCACAGGACAGGGAGGAAGCACTGAAGCTTTCTTT. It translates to CASTGQGGSTEAFF.

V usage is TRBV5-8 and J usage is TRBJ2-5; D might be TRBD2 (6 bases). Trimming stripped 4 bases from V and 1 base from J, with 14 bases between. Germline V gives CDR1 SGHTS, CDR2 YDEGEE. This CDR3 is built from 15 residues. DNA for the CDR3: TGTGCCAGCAGCCTCGCGACTAGGGGCCAAGAGACCCAGTACTTC. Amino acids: CASSLATRGQETQYF.

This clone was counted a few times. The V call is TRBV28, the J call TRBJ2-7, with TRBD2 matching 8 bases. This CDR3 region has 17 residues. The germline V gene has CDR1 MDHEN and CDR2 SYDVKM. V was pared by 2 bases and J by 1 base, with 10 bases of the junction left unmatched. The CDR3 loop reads CASSLVWLAGRSYEQYF. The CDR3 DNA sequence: TGTGCCAGCAGTTTAGTGTGGCTAGCGGGTCGATCCTACGAGCAGTACTTC. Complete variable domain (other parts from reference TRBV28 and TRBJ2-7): DVKVTQSSRYLVKRTGEKVFLECVQDMDHENMFWYRQDPGLGLRLIYFSYDVKMKEKGDIPEGYSVSREKKERFSLILESASTNQTSMYLCASSLVWLAGRSYEQYFGPGTRLTVT.

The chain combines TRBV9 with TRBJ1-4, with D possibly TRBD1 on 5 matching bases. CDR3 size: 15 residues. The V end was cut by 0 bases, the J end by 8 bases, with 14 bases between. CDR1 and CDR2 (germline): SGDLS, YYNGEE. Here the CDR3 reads CASSVEGQGLEKLFF. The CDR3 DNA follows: TGTGCCAGCAGCGTAGAAGGGCAGGGATTGGAAAAACTGTTTTTT.

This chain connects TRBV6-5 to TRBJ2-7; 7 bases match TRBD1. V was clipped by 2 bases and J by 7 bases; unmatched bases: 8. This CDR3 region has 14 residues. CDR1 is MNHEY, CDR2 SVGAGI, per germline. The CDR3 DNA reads TGTGCCAGCAGTTACCCGGGACAGCGGATAGAGCAGTACTTC. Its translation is CASSYPGQRIEQYF.

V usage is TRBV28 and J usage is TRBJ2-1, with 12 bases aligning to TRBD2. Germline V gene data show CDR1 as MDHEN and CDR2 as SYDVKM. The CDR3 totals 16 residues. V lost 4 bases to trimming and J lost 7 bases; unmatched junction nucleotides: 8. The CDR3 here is CASSSLTSGSGNEQFF. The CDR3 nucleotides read TGTGCCAGCAGTTCCCTGACTAGCGGGAGTGGGAATGAGCAGTTCTTC.

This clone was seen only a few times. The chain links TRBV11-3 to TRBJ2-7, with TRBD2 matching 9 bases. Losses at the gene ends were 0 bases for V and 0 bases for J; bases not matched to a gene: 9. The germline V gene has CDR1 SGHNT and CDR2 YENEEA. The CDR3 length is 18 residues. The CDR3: CASSLDHGGSGSSYEQYF. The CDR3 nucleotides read TGTGCCAGCAGCTTAGATCACGGAGGTAGCGGGAGCTCCTACGAGCAGTACTTC.

CDR3 coding DNA: TGTGCCAGCAGTAGCGGCCCAGGCTCTGGAAACACCATATATTTT. Translating it yields CASSSGPGSGNTIYF. The V gene is TRBV6-2 or TRBV6-3, the J gene TRBJ1-3; D call uncertain. The CDR3 is made up of 15 amino acids. V lost 5 bases, J lost 0 bases, and 11 bases lay in between. Per the germline V gene, CDR1 is MNHEY and CDR2 is SVGEGT.

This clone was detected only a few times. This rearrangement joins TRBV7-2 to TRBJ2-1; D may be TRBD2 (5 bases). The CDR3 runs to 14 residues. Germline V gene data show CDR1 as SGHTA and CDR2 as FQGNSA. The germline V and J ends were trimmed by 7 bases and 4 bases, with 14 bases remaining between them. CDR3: CASMTAGLYNEQFF. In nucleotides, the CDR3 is TGTGCCAGCATGACGGCGGGCCTTTACAATGAGCAGTTCTTC. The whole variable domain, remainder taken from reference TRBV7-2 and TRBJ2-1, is GAGVSQSPSNKVTEKGKDVELRCDPISGHTALYWYRQSLGQGLEFLIYFQGNSAPDKSGLPSDRFSAERTGGSVSTLTIQRTQQEDSAVYLCASMTAGLYNEQFFGPGTRLTVL.

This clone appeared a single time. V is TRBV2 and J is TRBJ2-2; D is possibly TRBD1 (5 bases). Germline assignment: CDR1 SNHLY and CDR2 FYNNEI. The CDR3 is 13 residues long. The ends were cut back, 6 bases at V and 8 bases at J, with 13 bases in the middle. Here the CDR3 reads CASRRGSKGELFF. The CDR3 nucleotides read TGTGCCAGCAGAAGGGGAAGTAAAGGGGAGCTGTTTTTT.

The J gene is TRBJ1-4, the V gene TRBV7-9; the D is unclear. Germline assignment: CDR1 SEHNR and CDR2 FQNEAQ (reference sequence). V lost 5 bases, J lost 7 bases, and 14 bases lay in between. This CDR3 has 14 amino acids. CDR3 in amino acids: CASSPLGEAEKLFF. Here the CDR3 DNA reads TGTGCCAGCAGCCCCCTTGGTGAGGCTGAAAAACTGTTTTTT.

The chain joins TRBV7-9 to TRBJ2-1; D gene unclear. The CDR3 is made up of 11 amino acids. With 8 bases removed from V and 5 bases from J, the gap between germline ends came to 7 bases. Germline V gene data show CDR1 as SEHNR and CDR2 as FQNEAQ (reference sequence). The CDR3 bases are TGTGCCAGCGGACCTCACAATGAGCAGTTCTTC. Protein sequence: CASGPHNEQFF.

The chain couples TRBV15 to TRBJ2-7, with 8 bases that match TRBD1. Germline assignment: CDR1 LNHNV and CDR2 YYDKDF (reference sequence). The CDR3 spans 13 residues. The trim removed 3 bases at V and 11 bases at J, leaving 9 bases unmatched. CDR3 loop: CATSSQTGGSKYF. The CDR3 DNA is TGTGCCACCAGCAGCCAAACAGGGGGAAGTAAGTACTTC. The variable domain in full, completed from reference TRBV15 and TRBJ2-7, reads DAMVIQNPRYQVTQFGKPVTLSCSQTLNHNVMYWYQQKSSQAPKLLFHYYDKDFNNEADTPDNFQSRRPNTSFCFLDIRSPGLGDTAMYLCATSSQTGGSKYFGPGTRLTVT.

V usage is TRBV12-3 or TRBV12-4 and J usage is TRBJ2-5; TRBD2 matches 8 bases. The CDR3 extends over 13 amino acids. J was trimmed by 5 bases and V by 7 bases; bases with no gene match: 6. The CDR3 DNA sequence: TGTGCCAGCACTAAGCGGGAGCTGGAGACCCAGTACTTC. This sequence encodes CASTKRELETQYF.

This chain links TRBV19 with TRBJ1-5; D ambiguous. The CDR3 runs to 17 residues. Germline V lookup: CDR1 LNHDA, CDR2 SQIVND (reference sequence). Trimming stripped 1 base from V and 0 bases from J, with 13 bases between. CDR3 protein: CASSIARQFYSNQPQHF. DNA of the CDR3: TGTGCCAGTAGTATAGCAAGGCAGTTCTATAGCAATCAGCCCCAGCATTTT. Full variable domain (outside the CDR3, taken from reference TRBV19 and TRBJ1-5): DGGITQSPKYLFRKEGQNVTLSCEQNLNHDAMYWYRQDPGQGLRLIYYSQIVNDFQKGDIAEGYSVSREKKESFPLTVTSAQKNPTAFYLCASSIARQFYSNQPQHFGDGTRLSIL.

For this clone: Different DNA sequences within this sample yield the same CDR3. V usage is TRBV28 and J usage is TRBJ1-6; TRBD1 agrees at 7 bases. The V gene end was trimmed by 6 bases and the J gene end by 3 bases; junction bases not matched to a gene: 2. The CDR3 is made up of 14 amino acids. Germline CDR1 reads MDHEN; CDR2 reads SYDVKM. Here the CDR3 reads CASSRQGYNSPLHF. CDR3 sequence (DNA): TGTGCCAGCAGCAGACAGGGCTATAATTCACCCCTCCACTTT.

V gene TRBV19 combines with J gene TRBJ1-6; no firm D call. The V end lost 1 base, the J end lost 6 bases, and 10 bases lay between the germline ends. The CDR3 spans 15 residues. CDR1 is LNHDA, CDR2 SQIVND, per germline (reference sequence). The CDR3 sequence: CASSIAVRGNSPLHF. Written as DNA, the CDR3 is TGTGCCAGTAGTATAGCTGTACGGGGTAATTCACCCCTCCACTTT.

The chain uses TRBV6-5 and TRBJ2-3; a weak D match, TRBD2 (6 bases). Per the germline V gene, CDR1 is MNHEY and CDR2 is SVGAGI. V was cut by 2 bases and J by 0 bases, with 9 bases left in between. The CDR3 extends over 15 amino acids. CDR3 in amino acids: CASSYGRGSTDTQYF. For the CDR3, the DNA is TGTGCCAGCAGTTACGGGCGGGGCAGCACAGATACGCAGTATTTT.

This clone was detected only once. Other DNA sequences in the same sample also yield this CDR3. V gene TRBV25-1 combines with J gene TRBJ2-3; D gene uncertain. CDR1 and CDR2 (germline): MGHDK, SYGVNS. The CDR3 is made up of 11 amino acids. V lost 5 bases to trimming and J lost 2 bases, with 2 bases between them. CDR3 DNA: TGTGCCAGCAGTCTCACAGATACGCAGTATTTT. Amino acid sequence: CASSLTDTQYF.

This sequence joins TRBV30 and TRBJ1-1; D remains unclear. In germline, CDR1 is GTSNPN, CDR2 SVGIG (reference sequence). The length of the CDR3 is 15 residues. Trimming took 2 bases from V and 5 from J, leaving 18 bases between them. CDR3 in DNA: TGTGCCTGGAGTAGGACCGGCAGCTGGTGGACTGAAGCTTTCTTT. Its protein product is CAWSRTGSWWTEAFF.

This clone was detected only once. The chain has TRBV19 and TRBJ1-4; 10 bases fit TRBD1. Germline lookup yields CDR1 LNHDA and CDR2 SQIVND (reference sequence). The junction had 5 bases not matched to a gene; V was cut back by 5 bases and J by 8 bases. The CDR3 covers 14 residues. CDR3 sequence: CASSAGTGDEKLFF. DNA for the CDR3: TGTGCCAGTAGTGCCGGGACAGGGGACGAAAAACTGTTTTTT.

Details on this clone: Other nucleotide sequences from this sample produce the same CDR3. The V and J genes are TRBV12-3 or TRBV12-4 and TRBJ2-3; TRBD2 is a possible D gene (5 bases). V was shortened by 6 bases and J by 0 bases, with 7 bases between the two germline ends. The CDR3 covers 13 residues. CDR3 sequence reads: CASSEGSTDTQYF. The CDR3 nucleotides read TGTGCCAGCAGCGAGGGCAGCACAGATACGCAGTATTTT.

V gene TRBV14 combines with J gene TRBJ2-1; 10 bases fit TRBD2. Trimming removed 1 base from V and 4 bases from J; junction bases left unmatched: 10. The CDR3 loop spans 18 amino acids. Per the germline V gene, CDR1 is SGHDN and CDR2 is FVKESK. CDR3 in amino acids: CASSQGGLAAPLYNEQFF. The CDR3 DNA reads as TGTGCCAGCAGCCAAGGAGGACTAGCGGCCCCCCTTTACAATGAGCAGTTCTTC.

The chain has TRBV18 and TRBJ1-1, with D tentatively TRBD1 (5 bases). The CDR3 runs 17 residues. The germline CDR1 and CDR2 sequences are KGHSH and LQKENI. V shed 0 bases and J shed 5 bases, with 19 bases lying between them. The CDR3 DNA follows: TGTGCCAGCTCACCACCCCCAGGGAAGGTGAGCAGGACTGAAGCTTTCTTT. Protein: CASSPPPGKVSRTEAFF.

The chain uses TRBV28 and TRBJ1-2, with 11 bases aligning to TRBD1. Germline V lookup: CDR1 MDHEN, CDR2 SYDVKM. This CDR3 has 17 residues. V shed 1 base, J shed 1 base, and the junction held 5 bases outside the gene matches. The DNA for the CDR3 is TGTGCCAGCAGTTTATTCTCCGGGACAGGGGGTAACTATGGCTACACCTTC. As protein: CASSLFSGTGGNYGYTF.

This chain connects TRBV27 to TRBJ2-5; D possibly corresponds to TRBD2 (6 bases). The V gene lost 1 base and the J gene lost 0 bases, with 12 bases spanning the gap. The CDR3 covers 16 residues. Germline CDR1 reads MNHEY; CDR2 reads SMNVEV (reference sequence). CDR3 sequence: CASSLYAGTYQETQYF. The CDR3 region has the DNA TGTGCCAGCAGTTTATATGCGGGAACGTACCAAGAGACCCAGTACTTC.